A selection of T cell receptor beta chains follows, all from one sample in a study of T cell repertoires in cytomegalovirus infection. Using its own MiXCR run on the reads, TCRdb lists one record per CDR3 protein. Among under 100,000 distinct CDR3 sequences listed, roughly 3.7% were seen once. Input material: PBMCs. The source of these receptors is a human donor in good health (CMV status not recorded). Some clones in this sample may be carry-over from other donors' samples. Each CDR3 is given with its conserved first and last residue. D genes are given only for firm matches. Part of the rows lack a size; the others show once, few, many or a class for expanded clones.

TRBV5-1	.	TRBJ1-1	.	TGCGCCAGCGGTCGCACACAGAACACTGAAGCTTTCTTT	CASGRTQNTEAFF
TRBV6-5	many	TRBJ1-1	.	TGTGCCAGCAGTTACTCATTCGGAGGGGGTGAAGCTTTCTTT	CASSYSFGGGEAFF
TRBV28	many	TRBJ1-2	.	TGTGCCAGCAGGGCTTATGGGGGAAACTATGGCTACACCTTC	CASRAYGGNYGYTF
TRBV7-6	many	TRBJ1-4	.	TGTGCCAGCAGCTTAAGAGGGGGTAATGAAAAACTGTTTTTT	CASSLRGGNEKLFF
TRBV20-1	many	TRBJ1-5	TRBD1	TGCAGTGCTTACGGGACAGGGAATCAGCCCCAGCATTTT	CSAYGTGNQPQHF
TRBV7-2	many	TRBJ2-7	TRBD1	TGTGCCAGCAGCAGCGGACAGGGTCTGCGGCAGTACTTC	CASSSGQGLRQYF
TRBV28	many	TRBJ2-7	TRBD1	TGTGCCAGCAGCAGGACAGGGAGTAACGAGCAGTACTTC	CASSRTGSNEQYF
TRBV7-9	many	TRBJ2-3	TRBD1	TGTGCCCAAAGCACCACTACAGGGGGCCCCGAGCTTAGCACAGATACGCAGTATTTT	CAQSTTTGGPELSTDTQYF
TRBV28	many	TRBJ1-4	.	TGTGCCAGCAGTTTTAGCCCAATCCCCGGCGGAGAAAAACTGTTTTTT	CASSFSPIPGGEKLFF
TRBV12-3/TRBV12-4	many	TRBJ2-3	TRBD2	TGTGCCAGCAGGACTAGCCGGAGACTTACGCAGTATTTT	CASRTSRRLTQYF
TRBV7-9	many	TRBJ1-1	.	TGTGCCAGCAGCACCCCCGGGGCCTTGGGCACTGAAGCTTTCTTT	CASSTPGALGTEAFF
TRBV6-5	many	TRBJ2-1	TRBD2	TGTGCCAGCAGTGACCCGGGACTAGGTGTGGGGTCTCACAATGAGCAGTTCTTC	CASSDPGLGVGSHNEQFF
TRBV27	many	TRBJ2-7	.	TGTGCCAGCAGTTTCGGGCAGGGCGGCGAGCAGTACTTC	CASSFGQGGEQYF
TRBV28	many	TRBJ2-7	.	TGTGCCAGCAGTTCCCTGACAGCCCTCTACGAGCAGTACTTC	CASSSLTALYEQYF
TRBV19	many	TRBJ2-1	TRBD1	TGTGCTTCGGGACAGAGCACCTACAATGAGCAGTTCTTC	CASGQSTYNEQFF
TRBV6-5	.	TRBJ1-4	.	TGTCCCAGTTCTCAACAGGAAACCTCGGATGAAAAACTGTTTTTT	CPSSQQETSDEKLFF
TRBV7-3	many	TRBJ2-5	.	TGTGCCAGCAGCTTTGGTCCTAGCTACGGAGAGACCCAGTACTTC	CASSFGPSYGETQYF
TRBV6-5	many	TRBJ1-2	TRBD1	TGTGCCAGCAAATACGACCCCTCGACAGGGTTCGGCTACACCTTC	CASKYDPSTGFGYTF
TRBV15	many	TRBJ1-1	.	TGTGCCACCAGCAGAGACCCCAGGGACATTTCGAACACTGAAGCTTTCTTT	CATSRDPRDISNTEAFF
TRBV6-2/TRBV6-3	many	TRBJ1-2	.	TGTGCCAGCAGTTACCTCGGGGGAGCTAACTATGGCTACACCTTC	CASSYLGGANYGYTF
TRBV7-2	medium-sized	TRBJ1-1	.	TGTGCCAGCAGCCGGGACTTCGGGAACACTGAAGCTTTCTTT	CASSRDFGNTEAFF
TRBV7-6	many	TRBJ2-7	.	TGTGCCAGCAGCTTAGTTCCAGATAATTACGAGCAGTACTTC	CASSLVPDNYEQYF
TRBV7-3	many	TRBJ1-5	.	TGTGCCAGCAGCTTAAGGGGGACGGGTGGGGTAGCCCAGAGCAATCAGCCCCAGCATTTT	CASSLRGTGGVAQSNQPQHF
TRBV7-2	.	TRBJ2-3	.	TGTGCCAGCAGCTTAGTAGCCCGCCGGGGGAGTGAGTATACGCAGTATTTT	CASSLVARRGSEYTQYF
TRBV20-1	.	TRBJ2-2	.	TGCAGTGCTGTCCCCGTGGGGACCGGGGAGCTGTTTTTT	CSAVPVGTGELFF
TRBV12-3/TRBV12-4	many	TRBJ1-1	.	TGTGCCAGCAGAAAGCTATGGGGGAAGGAATCTGAAGCTTTCTTT	CASRKLWGKESEAFF
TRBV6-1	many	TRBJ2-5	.	TGTGCCAGCAGTGGGACGGTACAAGAGACCCAGTACTTC	CASSGTVQETQYF
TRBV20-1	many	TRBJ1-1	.	TGCAGTGCTACCTCCTCCATCGGGACTGAAGCTTTCTTT	CSATSSIGTEAFF
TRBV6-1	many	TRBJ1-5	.	TGTGCCAGCTCCCTTATCGGGGGCAATCAGCCCCAGCATTTT	CASSLIGGNQPQHF
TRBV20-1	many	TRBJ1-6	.	TGCAGTGCTAGGCGCGGGTCGTCCTATAATTCACCCCTCCACTTT	CSARRGSSYNSPLHF
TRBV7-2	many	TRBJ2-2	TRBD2	TGTGCCAGCAGTCGGACTAGCGGGAATCACGGGGAGCTGTTTTTT	CASSRTSGNHGELFF